This T cell receptor beta chain was recorded in a study of cytomegalovirus exposure and HLA in healthy donors. The PCR had 60 Vbeta and 13 Jbeta primers. Clones were read by immunoSEQ multiplex PCR, and TCRdb kept only the in-frame ones, dropping some. The sample has around 150,000 clones, about two thirds seen once. This clone was counted a few times. V lost 4 bases and J lost 2, with 8 bases in between. Germline-derived CDR1 and CDR2 are LNHDA and SQIVND (reference sequence). This CDR3 is 14 amino acids long. The sequence was obtained from a man aged 50 to 60 in good health and CMV-seropositive. Input material: PBMCs. V gene TRBV19 combines with J gene TRBJ2-2; D gene ambiguous. CDR3 nucleotide sequence: TGTGCCAGTAGTAAGAGTCCAAACACCGGGGAGCTGTTTTTT. Its protein is CASSKSPNTGELFF.